These T cell receptor beta chains were read from a single sample in a study of follicular helper T cells after annual influenza vaccination. Sequencing was performed with immunoSEQ multiplex PCR; in TCRdb, only in-frame clones are kept and a portion is missing. Of 6,500 to 7,500 clones in the sample, around 80% are singletons; the top ten hold approximately 0.54%. The material was CXCR5- memory CD4+ T cells sorted from blood, obtained 7 days after influenza vaccination. Receptors were obtained from an adult who received the influenza vaccine. The CDR3 runs from the conserved cysteine through the conserved F or W. The D gene is left open where the match is weak. Only part of the rows carry a size: once, few, many, or a class if the clone is expanded.

.	.	TRBV5-1	TRBJ1-1	TGCGCCAGCAGCCTCGGGATAACGAACACTGAAGCTTTCTTT	CASSLGITNTEAFF
.	TRBD2	TRBV7-2	TRBJ2-7	TGTGCCAGCAGCCCTCGACTAGCTGGCGCCGAGCAGTACTTC	CASSPRLAGAEQYF
.	.	TRBV11-2	TRBJ1-2	TGTGCCAGCAGCTTAGATGGGAATAACTATGGCTACACCTTC	CASSLDGNNYGYTF
once	.	TRBV5-1	TRBJ2-5	TGCGCCAGCAGCCCCGGGGAGACCCAGTACTTC	CASSPGETQYF
.	.	TRBV27	TRBJ2-5	TGTGCCAGCAGTTCCTCATGGAGGGGGACCCAGTACTTC	CASSSSWRGTQYF
.	TRBD1	TRBV4-1	TRBJ2-5	TGCGCCAGCAGCCGACAGGGACGGGAGACCCAGTACTTC	CASSRQGRETQYF
.	TRBD2	TRBV4-1	TRBJ2-3	TGCGCCAGCAGCCAAGATCCGCTAGCGGGGGGCTTAGATACGCAGTATTTT	CASSQDPLAGGLDTQYF
.	TRBD1	TRBV6-1	TRBJ1-2	TGTGCCAGCAGGGGACAGGGAACCTATGGCTACACCTTC	CASRGQGTYGYTF
.	.	TRBV7-9	TRBJ2-7	TGTGCCAGCAGCCGGGACGGGGCGGCCTACGAGCAGTACTTC	CASSRDGAAYEQYF
.	TRBD1	TRBV9	TRBJ1-4	TGTGCCAGCAGCGGAGGGACAGGGGGCTATGAAAAACTGTTTTTT	CASSGGTGGYEKLFF
few	.	TRBV9	TRBJ1-4	TGTGCCAGCAGCCCGGGGGCAGCAACTAATGAAAAACTGTTTTTT	CASSPGAATNEKLFF
.	.	TRBV5-4	TRBJ1-2	TGTGCCAGCAGCTTGAGTCCTGGGAACTATGGCTACACCTTC	CASSLSPGNYGYTF
once	.	TRBV11-2	TRBJ1-2	TGTGCCAGCAGCTCCCGGACAGAGCCTACTAACTATGGCTACACCTTC	CASSSRTEPTNYGYTF
.	TRBD1	TRBV2	TRBJ1-4	TGTGCCAGCAGGGGACAGATTCTTGAAAAACTGTTTTTT	CASRGQILEKLFF
.	TRBD1	TRBV9	TRBJ1-2	TGTGCCAGCAGCGTAGCAGGGGGTGCTTATGGCTACACCTTC	CASSVAGGAYGYTF
.	.	TRBV5-1	TRBJ2-5	TGCGCCAGCAGCTTGATGGCCGAAGAGACCCAGTACTTC	CASSLMAEETQYF
.	TRBD1	TRBV4-2	TRBJ1-4	TGTGCCAGCAGCCGACAGGGGGAAGCGGACGAAAAACTGTTTTTT	CASSRQGEADEKLFF
.	TRBD2	TRBV9	TRBJ2-7	TGTGCCAGCAGCGGACCCCCGACTAGCGGGGGGGCCGAGCAGTACTTC	CASSGPPTSGGAEQYF
.	.	TRBV5-6	TRBJ1-5	TGTGCCAGCAGCTTTTACAGGGCGGGACAGCCCCAGCATTTT	CASSFYRAGQPQHF
.	.	TRBV19	TRBJ2-7	TGTGCCAGTAGTATCGGCGTAGGGCAATTCTCCTACGAGCAGTACTTC	CASSIGVGQFSYEQYF
.	.	TRBV9	TRBJ2-7	TGTGCCAGCAGCTCAGGGAGCCCTGACTACGAGCAGTACTTC	CASSSGSPDYEQYF
.	.	TRBV19	TRBJ1-3	TGTGCCAGTACCCGGACGAGCTCTGGAAACACCATATATTTT	CASTRTSSGNTIYF
few	.	TRBV27	TRBJ1-6	TGTGCCAGCAATGAGGGACTACATAATTCACCCCTCCACTTT	CASNEGLHNSPLHF
.	.	TRBV11-1	TRBJ1-1	TGTGCCAGCAGCTTTTCGGTAGGCACTGAAGCTTTCTTT	CASSFSVGTEAFF